This TCR beta chain was observed in a study of cytomegalovirus exposure and HLA in healthy donors. Between the trimmed V and J ends, which lost 0 bases and 6 bases, there was a span of 14 bases. This CDR3 has 15 residues. CDR1 is ENHRY and CDR2 is SYGVKD in the germline V gene. PCR was performed using 60 Vbeta and 13 Jbeta primers. This table comes from immunoSEQ multiplex PCR, and its TCRdb copy is limited to in-frame clones, with some not included. The repertoire holds about 200,000 clones, roughly three quarters seen once, with more than 0.35% in the top ten. The sequence was collected from a male donor in good health and CMV-seropositive. This chain joins TRBV10-3 and TRBJ1-1, with D hard to call. The sequenced sample consisted of PBMCs. This CDR3 reads CAISESNRLGAEAFF. CDR3 in DNA: TGTGCCATCAGTGAGTCGAATCGTCTAGGTGCTGAAGCTTTCTTT.